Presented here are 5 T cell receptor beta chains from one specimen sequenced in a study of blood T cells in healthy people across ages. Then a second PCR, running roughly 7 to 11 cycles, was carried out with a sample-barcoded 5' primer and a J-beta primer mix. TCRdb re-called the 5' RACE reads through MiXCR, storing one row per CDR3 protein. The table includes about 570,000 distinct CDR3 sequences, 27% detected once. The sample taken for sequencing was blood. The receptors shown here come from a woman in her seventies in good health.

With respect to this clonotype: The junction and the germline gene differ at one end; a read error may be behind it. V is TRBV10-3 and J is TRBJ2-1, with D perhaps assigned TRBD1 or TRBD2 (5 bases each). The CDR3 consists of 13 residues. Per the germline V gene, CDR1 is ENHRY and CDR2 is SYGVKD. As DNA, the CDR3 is TGTGCCATCAGTGAGTCGAATTATGGGACCCGGTACTTC. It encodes CAISESNYGTRYF.

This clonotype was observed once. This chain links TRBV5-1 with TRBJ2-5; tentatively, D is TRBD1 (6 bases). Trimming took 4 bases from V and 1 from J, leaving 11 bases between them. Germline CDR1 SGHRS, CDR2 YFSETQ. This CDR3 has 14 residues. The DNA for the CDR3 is TGCGCCAGCAGCGAAAGAGGGGGCCAAGAGACCCAGTACTTC. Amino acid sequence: CASSERGGQETQYF.

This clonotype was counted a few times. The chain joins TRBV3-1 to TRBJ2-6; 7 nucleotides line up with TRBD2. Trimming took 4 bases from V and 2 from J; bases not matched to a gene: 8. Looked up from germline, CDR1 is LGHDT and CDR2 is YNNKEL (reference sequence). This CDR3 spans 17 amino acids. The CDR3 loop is CASSLGSGRAGANVLTF. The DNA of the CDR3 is TGTGCCAGCAGCCTCGGTAGTGGGAGGGCTGGGGCCAACGTCCTGACTTTC. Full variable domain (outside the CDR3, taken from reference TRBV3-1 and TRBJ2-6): DTAVSQTPKYLVTQMGNDKSIKCEQNLGHDTMYWYKQDSKKFLKIMFSYNNKELIINETVPNRFSPKSPDKAHLNLHINSLELGDSAVYFCASSLGSGRAGANVLTFGAGSRLTVL.

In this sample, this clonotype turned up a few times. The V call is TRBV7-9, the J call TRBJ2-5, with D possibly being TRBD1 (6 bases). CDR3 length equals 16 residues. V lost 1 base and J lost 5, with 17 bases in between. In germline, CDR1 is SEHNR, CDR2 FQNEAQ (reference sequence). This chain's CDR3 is CASSLGGGRYGETQYF. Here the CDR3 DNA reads TGTGCCAGCAGCTTAGGAGGGGGACGCTACGGGGAGACCCAGTACTTC.

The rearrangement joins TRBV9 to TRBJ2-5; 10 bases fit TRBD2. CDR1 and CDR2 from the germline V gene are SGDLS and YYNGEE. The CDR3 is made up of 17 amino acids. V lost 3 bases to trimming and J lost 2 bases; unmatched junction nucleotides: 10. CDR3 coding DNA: TGTGCCAGCAGCGGATCGAGCGGGGGGGCCATACAAGAGACCCAGTACTTC. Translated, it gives CASSGSSGGAIQETQYF.